These 16 T cell receptor beta chains share one sample of origin, sequenced in a study of blood T cells in healthy people across ages. A second PCR, run for about 7 to 11 cycles, used a sample-barcoded 5' primer plus a J-beta primer mix. MiXCR, applied by TCRdb to the 5' RACE reads, yields one record per CDR3 protein. The sample lists approximately 670,000 distinct CDR3 sequences, around 41% occurring once. Sequencing input: blood. All receptors come from a man older than 75 in good health.

Only a few counts were recorded for this clonotype. The V gene is TRBV6-2 or TRBV6-3, the J gene TRBJ2-7; the D gene is possibly TRBD2 (5 bases). V was trimmed by 5 bases and J by 7 bases, leaving 15 bases between them. Germline CDR1 is MNHEY and CDR2 is SVGEGT. This CDR3 is built from 13 residues. DNA of the CDR3: TGTGCCAGCAGTCCTTTCCGGGGTGGTGAGCAGTACTTC. Its protein product is CASSPFRGGEQYF.

This clonotype was found a few times. The genes are TRBV6-2 or TRBV6-3 and TRBJ2-5; 11 bases are a match to TRBD2. The junction had 9 bases not matched to a gene; V was cut back by 6 bases and J by 3 bases. CDR3 length equals 16 residues. Germline lookup yields CDR1 MNHEY and CDR2 SVGEGT. The CDR3 DNA is TGTGCCAGCAGCGATCAGACTAGCGGGACAGAAGAGACCCAGTACTTC. Its translation: CASSDQTSGTEETQYF.

This chain connects TRBV5-1 to TRBJ2-3; 10 bases fit TRBD2. The CDR3 runs 18 residues. From germline, CDR1 is SGHRS and CDR2 YFSETQ. The V and J ends lost 0 bases and 5 bases, in that order; junction bases with no gene match: 12. The CDR3 sequence is CASSLGYLAGDSQDTQYF. The CDR3 nucleotides read TGCGCCAGCAGCTTGGGGTACCTAGCGGGAGATTCCCAAGATACGCAGTATTTT.

The chain has TRBV3-1 and TRBJ1-1; D not resolved. V was pared by 0 bases and J by 1 base, with 6 bases between. CDR1 and CDR2 from the germline V gene are LGHDT and YNNKEL (reference sequence). The CDR3 is 14 residues long. The DNA of the CDR3 is TGTGCCAGCAGCCAAGATCAGAGGAACACTGAAGCTTTCTTT. This translates into CASSQDQRNTEAFF.

This clonotype was picked up a small number of times. CDR3 nucleotides: TGTGCCAGCAGCCAAGTGGAGGGGTACCAAGAGACCCAGTACTTC. The encoded protein is CASSQVEGYQETQYF. The chain couples TRBV4-2 to TRBJ2-5; D might be TRBD2 (6 bases). V lost 1 base to trimming and J lost 0 bases, with 9 bases between them. CDR1 LGHNA and CDR2 YNFKEQ come from the germline V gene. The CDR3 has 15 amino acids.

The gene calls are TRBV12-3 or TRBV12-4 and TRBJ2-4, with 7 bases that match TRBD1. There are 15 residues in the CDR3. Trimming removed 4 bases from V and 3 bases from J; junction bases left unmatched: 6. The CDR3 sequence: CASSWGRDSKNIQYF. DNA of the CDR3: TGTGCCAGCAGTTGGGGCCGGGACAGCAAAAACATTCAGTACTTC.

In regard to this clonotype: At one end, the junction sequence differs from germline, possibly due to a read error. The chain employs TRBV3-1 and TRBJ2-7, with a tentative D call TRBD2 (6 bases). The CDR3 consists of 18 residues. Germline V gives CDR1 LGHDT, CDR2 YNNKEL (reference sequence). This CDR3 reads CASSQDLLLQDYHYERYF. The DNA for the CDR3 is TGTGCCAGCAGCCAAGATCTTCTTTTACAGGACTACCACTACGAGCGGTACTTC.

In this sample, this clonotype turned up a few times. The chain recombines TRBV6-2 or TRBV6-3 with TRBJ2-3; D is perhaps TRBD2 (6 bases). Germline V gives CDR1 MNHEY, CDR2 SVGEGT. The CDR3 extends over 17 amino acids. The V end was cut by 2 bases, the J end by 6 bases, with 21 bases between. The CDR3 coding sequence is TGTGCCAGCAGTTACGGTGTCACTAGCCGGGACCCTGATACGCAGTATTTT. Encoded protein: CASSYGVTSRDPDTQYF.

The chain is built from TRBV7-9 and TRBJ1-4; D might be TRBD1 (6 bases). This CDR3 has 17 residues. V was shortened by 2 bases and J by 5 bases, with 18 bases between the two germline ends. Germline CDR1 is SEHNR and CDR2 is FQNEAQ (reference sequence). Here the CDR3 DNA reads TGTGCCAGCAGCTTAATGGGACGGGGGGACAACAATGAAAAACTGTTTTTT. It codes for CASSLMGRGDNNEKLFF.

This clonotype has ten or more counts. The rearrangement links TRBV7-2 to TRBJ1-5; maybe TRBD1 (5 bases). The germline V gene has CDR1 SGHTA and CDR2 FQGNSA. Trimming pared 4 bases from V and 5 bases from J, leaving 15 bases between. The CDR3 has 15 residues. DNA of the CDR3: TGTGCCAGCAGCTCGCGACAGAAAAGGGATCAGCCCCAGCATTTT. Its translation is CASSSRQKRDQPQHF.

The rearrangement links TRBV20-1 to TRBJ1-2; 9 nucleotides align to TRBD1. Looked up from germline, CDR1 is DFQATT and CDR2 is SNEGSKA (reference sequence). Losses at the gene ends were 6 bases for V and 0 bases for J; bases not matched to a gene: 14. CDR3 size: 17 residues. CDR3 nucleotides: TGCAGTGCCGAGGGGGAACAGGGGGCACTACCTAACTATGGCTACACCTTC. Its protein product is CSAEGEQGALPNYGYTF.

The chain has TRBV7-3 and TRBJ1-2, with D tentatively TRBD1 (5 bases). V dropped 0 bases and J dropped 3 bases, with 11 bases sitting between them. The CDR3 has 15 residues. CDR1 and CDR2 (germline): SGHTA, FQGTGA. CDR3 nucleotides: TGTGCCAGCAGCTTAACCGCGGGGGGATACTATGGCTACACCTTC. This translates into CASSLTAGGYYGYTF.

The rearrangement links TRBV13 to TRBJ1-2; TRBD1 might be the D (5 bases). Germline V gene data show CDR1 as PRHDT and CDR2 as FYEKMQ (reference sequence). The CDR3 has 16 amino acids. The germline V and J ends were trimmed by 3 bases and 0 bases, with 14 bases remaining between them. CDR3 sequence (DNA): TGTGCCAGCAGCTTCTCGACAGATGGAGCTAACTATGGCTACACCTTC. This encodes CASSFSTDGANYGYTF.

This clonotype was picked up one time. The CDR3 DNA is TGTGCCTGGAGTGTAAACCAAGCTAACTATGGCTACACCTTC. Protein product: CAWSVNQANYGYTF. The chain recombines TRBV30 with TRBJ1-2, with D unresolved. Trimming left V 0 bases short and J 0 bases short, with 8 bases between. This CDR3 region has 14 residues. The germline V gene has CDR1 GTSNPN and CDR2 SVGIG (reference sequence).

The chain combines TRBV27 with TRBJ2-1; 9 bases fit TRBD2. The closer fit of TRBJ2-7 to the DNA end suggests the J call may be wrong. Germline lookup yields CDR1 MNHEY and CDR2 SMNVEV (reference sequence). The CDR3 is 14 residues long. In DNA, the CDR3 is TGTGCCAGCAGTCAAGGACTAGCGTACAATGAGCAGTACTTC. Its translation: CASSQGLAYNEQYF.

V is TRBV6-6 and J is TRBJ2-5; no definite D call. The CDR3 is 16 residues long. CDR1 and CDR2 from the germline V gene are MNHNY and SVGAGI (reference sequence). Trimming pared 6 bases from V and 5 bases from J, leaving 22 bases between. Here the CDR3 reads CASRTFLRQVQETQYF. CDR3 DNA: TGTGCCAGCAGGACATTCCTTCGCCAAGTCCAGGAGACCCAGTACTTC.